This T cell receptor beta chain is drawn from a study of T cells after yellow fever vaccination. Study-level findings and limits: Post-booster reappearance was seen for most primary-vaccination clones (around 96% CD4, about 88% CD8).

The CDR3 sequence is 12 residues long. Germline V gene lookup returns CDR1 MNHEY and CDR2 SMNVEV (reference sequence). Trimming removed 4 bases at V and 6 bases at J, with 6 bases between. Via MiXCR, TCRdb re-called the 5' RACE reads, giving one row per CDR3 protein. The sample has about 120,000 distinct CDR3 sequences; 15% are singletons. Remarks on this clonotype: What it binds is unknown.

The sequence was collected from a man aged 18-30 years who received the YFV17D yellow fever vaccine. Material: CD8+ T cells sorted from PBMCs, obtained 5 days after the yellow fever booster vaccination. The chain carries TRBV27 and TRBJ2-2, with D hard to call. The CDR3 reads CASSYRAGELFF. The DNA for the CDR3 is TGTGCCAGCAGTTATAGGGCCGGGGAGCTGTTTTTT.